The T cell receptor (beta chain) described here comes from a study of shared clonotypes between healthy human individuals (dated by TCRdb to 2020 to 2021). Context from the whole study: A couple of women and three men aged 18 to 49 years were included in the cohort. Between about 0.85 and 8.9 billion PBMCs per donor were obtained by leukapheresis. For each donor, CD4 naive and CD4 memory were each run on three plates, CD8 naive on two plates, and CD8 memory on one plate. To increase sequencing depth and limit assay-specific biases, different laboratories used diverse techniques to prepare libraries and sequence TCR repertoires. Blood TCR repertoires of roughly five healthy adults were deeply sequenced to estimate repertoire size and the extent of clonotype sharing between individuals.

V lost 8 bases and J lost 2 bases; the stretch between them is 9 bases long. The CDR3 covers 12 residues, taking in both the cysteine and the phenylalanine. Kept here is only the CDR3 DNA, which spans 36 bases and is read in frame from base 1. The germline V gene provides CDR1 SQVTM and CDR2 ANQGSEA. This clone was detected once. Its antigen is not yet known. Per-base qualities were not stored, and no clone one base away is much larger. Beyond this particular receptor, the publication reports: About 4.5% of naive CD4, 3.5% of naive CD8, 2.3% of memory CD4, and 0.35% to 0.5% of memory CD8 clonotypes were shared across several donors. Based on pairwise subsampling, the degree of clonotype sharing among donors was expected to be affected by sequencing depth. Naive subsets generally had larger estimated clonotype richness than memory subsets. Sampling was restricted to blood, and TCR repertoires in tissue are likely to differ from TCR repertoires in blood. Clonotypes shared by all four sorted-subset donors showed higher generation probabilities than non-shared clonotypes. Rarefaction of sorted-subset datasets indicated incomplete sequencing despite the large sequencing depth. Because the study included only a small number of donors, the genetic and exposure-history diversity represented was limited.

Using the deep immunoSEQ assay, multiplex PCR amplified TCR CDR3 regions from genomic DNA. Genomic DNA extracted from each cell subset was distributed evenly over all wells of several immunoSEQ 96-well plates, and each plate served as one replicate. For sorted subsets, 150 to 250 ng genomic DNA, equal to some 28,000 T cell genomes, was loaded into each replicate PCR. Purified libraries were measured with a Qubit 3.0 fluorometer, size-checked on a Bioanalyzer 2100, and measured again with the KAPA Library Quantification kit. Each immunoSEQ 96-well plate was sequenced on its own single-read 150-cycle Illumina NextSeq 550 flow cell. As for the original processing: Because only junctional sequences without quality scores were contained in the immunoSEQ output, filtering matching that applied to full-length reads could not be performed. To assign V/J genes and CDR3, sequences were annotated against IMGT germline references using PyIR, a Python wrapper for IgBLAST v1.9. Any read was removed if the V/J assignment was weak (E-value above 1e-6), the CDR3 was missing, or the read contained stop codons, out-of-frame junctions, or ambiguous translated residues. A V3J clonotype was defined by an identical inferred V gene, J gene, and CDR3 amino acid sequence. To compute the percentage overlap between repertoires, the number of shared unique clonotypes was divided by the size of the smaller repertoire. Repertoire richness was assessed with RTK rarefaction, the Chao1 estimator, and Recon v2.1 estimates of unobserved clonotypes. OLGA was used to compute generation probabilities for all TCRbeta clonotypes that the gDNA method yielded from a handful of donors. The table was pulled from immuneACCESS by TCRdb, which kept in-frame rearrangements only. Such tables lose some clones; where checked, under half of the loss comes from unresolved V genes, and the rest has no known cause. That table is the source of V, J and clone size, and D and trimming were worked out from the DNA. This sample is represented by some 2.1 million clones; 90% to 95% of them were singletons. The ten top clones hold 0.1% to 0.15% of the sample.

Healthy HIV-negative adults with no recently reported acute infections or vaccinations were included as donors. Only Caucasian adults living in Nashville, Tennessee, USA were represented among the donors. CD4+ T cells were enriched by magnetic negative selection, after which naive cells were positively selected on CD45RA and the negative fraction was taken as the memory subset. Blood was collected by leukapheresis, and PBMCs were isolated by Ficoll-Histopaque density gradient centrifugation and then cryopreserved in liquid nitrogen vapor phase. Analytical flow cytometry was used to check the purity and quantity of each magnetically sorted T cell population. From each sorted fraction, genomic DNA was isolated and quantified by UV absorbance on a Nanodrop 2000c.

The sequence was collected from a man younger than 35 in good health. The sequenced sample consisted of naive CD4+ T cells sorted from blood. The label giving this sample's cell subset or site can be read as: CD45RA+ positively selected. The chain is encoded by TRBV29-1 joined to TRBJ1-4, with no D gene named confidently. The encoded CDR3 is CSSVDTNEKLFF. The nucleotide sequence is TGCAGCAGCGTGGACACTAATGAAAAACTGTTTTTT.